Listed here are 27 T cell receptor beta chains from one sample, sequenced in a study of T cell repertoires in cytomegalovirus infection. TCRdb analysed the reads with MiXCR anew, one entry per CDR3 protein. Here the sample spans 550,000 to 700,000 distinct CDR3 sequences, roughly 42% being singletons. These TCRs' antigens remain unknown. Specimen: cultured PBMCs, collected from culture after CMV antigen stimulation. All receptors come from a human donor in good health (CMV status not recorded). Some clones in this sample may be carry-over from other donors' samples.

The rearrangement links TRBV2 to TRBJ1-4, with D unresolved. Trimming took off 5 bases at V and 7 bases at J, with 11 bases between the two ends. Germline CDR1 is SNHLY and CDR2 is FYNNEI. The CDR3 runs 13 residues. CDR3 sequence reads: CASSTGWSEKLFF. CDR3 bases: TGTGCCAGCAGTACCGGGTGGAGTGAAAAACTGTTTTTT.

The V gene is TRBV18, the J gene TRBJ1-3; D might be TRBD1 (6 bases). The germline gives CDR1 KGHSH, CDR2 LQKENI. The V end was cut by 2 bases, the J end by 3 bases, with 14 bases between. The CDR3 totals 16 residues. The DNA for the CDR3 is TGTGCCAGCTCACCAACGGACAGCTACGGTGGAAACACCATATATTTT. Protein: CASSPTDSYGGNTIYF.

This clonotype was seen ten or more times. This chain links TRBV7-2 with TRBJ2-6; unclear D gene. The ends were cut back, 3 bases at V and 0 bases at J, with 3 bases in the middle. Germline lookup yields CDR1 SGHTA and CDR2 FQGNSA. This CDR3 has 14 amino acids. The CDR3 DNA sequence: TGTGCCAGCAGCTTCCTCTCTGGGGCCAACGTCCTGACTTTC. It specifies CASSFLSGANVLTF.

The rearrangement links TRBV12-3 or TRBV12-4 to TRBJ2-3; D perhaps matches TRBD2 (7 bases). Trimming took 6 bases from V and 1 from J, leaving 14 bases between them. The CDR3 is made up of 15 amino acids. The CDR3 DNA reads as TGTGCCAGCAGACCCTCGGGGGGCCGCACAGATACGCAGTATTTT. Its protein is CASRPSGGRTDTQYF.

There are a few counts of this clonotype. The chain recombines TRBV12-3 or TRBV12-4 with TRBJ2-3; the D gene is possibly TRBD1 (5 bases). Trimming pared 5 bases from V and 9 bases from J, leaving 9 bases between. The CDR3 extends over 11 amino acids. The CDR3 region has the DNA TGTGCCAGCAGTATCTCAGGGACGCAGTATTTT. Its translation is CASSISGTQYF.

This clonotype has ten or more counts. V usage is TRBV7-2 and J usage is TRBJ2-1; D unresolved. This CDR3 is 14 amino acids long. The V end was cut by 1 base, the J end by 6 bases, with 10 bases between. Germline lookup yields CDR1 SGHTA and CDR2 FQGNSA. CDR3 sequence (DNA): TGTGCCAGCAGCTTAGGCCCTTGGGGCAATGAGCAGTTCTTC. It yields the protein CASSLGPWGNEQFF. Full variable domain (rest looked up from reference TRBV7-2 and TRBJ2-1): GAGVSQSPSNKVTEKGKDVELRCDPISGHTALYWYRQSLGQGLEFLIYFQGNSAPDKSGLPSDRFSAERTGGSVSTLTIQRTQQEDSAVYLCASSLGPWGNEQFFGPGTRLTVL.

This clonotype appeared a single time. A much larger clone differs by one base, so this may be a read error. The chain carries TRBV20-1 and TRBJ1-1; TRBD1 is a possible D gene (5 bases). Germline V gene sequence: CDR1 DFQATT, CDR2 SNEGSKA (reference sequence). This CDR3 has 12 residues. The CDR3 protein is CRALQPGVGAFF. DNA of the CDR3: TGCCGTGCCCTCCAGCCGGGGGTCGGAGCTTTCTTT.

The chain links TRBV7-6 to TRBJ2-2; 8 nucleotides align to TRBD2. Trimming at V came to 5 bases and at J to 4 bases, leaving 9 bases not matched to a gene. The CDR3 extends over 16 amino acids. CDR1 is SGHVS, CDR2 FNYEAQ, per germline. The CDR3 loop reads CASSPWTSPGTGELFF. The CDR3 nucleotides are TGTGCCAGCAGCCCGTGGACTAGCCCGGGCACCGGGGAGCTGTTTTTT. The full variable domain, with the rest looked up from reference TRBV7-6 and TRBJ2-2, is GAGVSQSPRYKVTKRGQDVALRCDPISGHVSLYWYRQALGQGPEFLTYFNYEAQQDKSGLPNDRFSAERPEGSISTLTIQRTEQRDSAMYRCASSPWTSPGTGELFFGEGSRLTVL.

The sample holds one count of this clonotype. This chain links TRBV10-3 with TRBJ2-3; 9 bases are shared with TRBD2. The CDR3 consists of 16 residues. The germline V gene has CDR1 ENHRY and CDR2 SYGVKD. Unmatched junction bases numbered 10, after V lost 6 bases and J lost 3 bases. The CDR3 sequence: CAISSIAGEGTDTQYF. DNA of the CDR3: TGTGCCATCAGCTCAATAGCGGGAGAGGGTACAGATACGCAGTATTTT.

The chain combines TRBV15 with TRBJ2-7, with D perhaps assigned TRBD1 or TRBD2 (5 bases each). The CDR3 consists of 15 residues. Germline CDR1 is LNHNV and CDR2 is YYDKDF (reference sequence). V gave up 0 bases and J gave up 2 bases, with 11 bases separating them. The CDR3 nucleotides read TGTGCCACCAGCAGAGACAGGGAGTTTGCCTACGAGCAGTACTTC. Translation gives CATSRDREFAYEQYF.

This chain uses TRBV7-2 with TRBJ2-3; possibly TRBD2 for D (6 bases). The germline V gene encodes CDR1 SGHTA and CDR2 FQGNSA. The CDR3 runs 14 residues. The V and J ends lost 11 bases and 2 bases respectively, with 17 bases between them. Written as DNA, the CDR3 is TGTGCCGTTAAGGTGGCGGGAACCACAGATACGCAGTATTTT. It specifies CAVKVAGTTDTQYF.

This clonotype was seen a handful of times. The chain employs TRBV7-9 and TRBJ2-3, with D possibly being TRBD2 (5 bases). CDR3 length: 14 amino acids. The ends were cut back, 5 bases at V and 2 bases at J, with 11 bases in the middle. Germline V gene data show CDR1 as SEHNR and CDR2 as FQNEAQ (reference sequence). CDR3: CASSLLVPTDTQYF. CDR3 in DNA: TGTGCCAGCAGCCTACTAGTTCCCACAGATACGCAGTATTTT.

This clonotype was detected ten times or more. The V call is TRBV7-2, the J call TRBJ2-1; TRBD2 might be the D (6 bases). The CDR3 runs to 12 residues. CDR1 SGHTA and CDR2 FQGNSA come from the germline V gene. The germline V and J ends were trimmed by 6 bases and 9 bases, with 12 bases remaining between them. The CDR3 sequence: CASSLQRVEQFF. The CDR3, as DNA: TGTGCCAGCAGTTTACAGCGGGTTGAGCAGTTCTTC. Filled out from reference TRBV7-2 and TRBJ2-1, the complete variable domain reads GAGVSQSPSNKVTEKGKDVELRCDPISGHTALYWYRQSLGQGLEFLIYFQGNSAPDKSGLPSDRFSAERTGGSVSTLTIQRTQQEDSAVYLCASSLQRVEQFFGPGTRLTVL.

J is TRBJ2-1 and V is TRBV5-1; 10 nucleotides match TRBD1. This CDR3 is built from 15 residues. The V gene's germline CDR1 is SGHRS and CDR2 YFSETQ. V was pared by 2 bases and J by 6 bases, with 5 bases of the junction left unmatched. The CDR3 nucleotides are TGCGCCAGCAGCTTAGGGACAGGGGCCTCCAATGAGCAGTTCTTC. This sequence encodes CASSLGTGASNEQFF.

This chain links TRBV5-1 with TRBJ1-4; TRBD1 aligns across 9 bases. Germline CDR1 reads SGHRS; CDR2 reads YFSETQ. The CDR3 totals 14 residues. V was pared by 4 bases and J by 8 bases, with 6 bases of the junction left unmatched. The CDR3 is CASSPRQGVEKLFF. The CDR3 bases are TGCGCCAGCAGCCCTCGACAGGGGGTCGAAAAACTGTTTTTT.

The chain recombines TRBV7-6 with TRBJ2-3; D unclear. CDR3 length: 13 amino acids. Per the germline V gene, CDR1 is SGHVS and CDR2 is FNYEAQ. V shed 6 bases and J shed 0 bases, with 7 bases lying between them. The CDR3 sequence is CASSERSTDTQYF. Written as DNA, the CDR3 is TGTGCCAGCAGTGAGCGAAGCACAGATACGCAGTATTTT.

V gene TRBV18 combines with J gene TRBJ2-3; no firm D call. The CDR3 loop spans 13 amino acids. Trimming cost V 2 bases and J 8 bases, with 11 bases left between them. Germline CDR1 reads KGHSH; CDR2 reads LQKENI. CDR3 loop: CASSPSPRTTQYF. The DNA of the CDR3 is TGTGCCAGCTCACCAAGCCCTAGGACTACGCAGTATTTT.

This clonotype was observed once. The chain joins TRBV7-6 to TRBJ2-5; D might be TRBD1 (5 bases). CDR1 is SGHVS, CDR2 FNYEAQ, per germline. The CDR3 runs to 14 residues. Trimming removed 3 bases from V and 2 bases from J, with 10 bases in between. The CDR3 sequence is CASSLTPGQETQYF. DNA of the CDR3: TGTGCCAGCAGCTTGACCCCAGGGCAAGAGACCCAGTACTTC.

The chain joins TRBV6-5 to TRBJ2-7; the D is unclear. CDR1 is MNHEY, CDR2 SVGAGI, per germline. This CDR3 is 14 amino acids long. V was pared by 0 bases and J by 3 bases, with 9 bases between. The CDR3 loop reads CASSYSSRYYEQYF. For the CDR3, the DNA is TGTGCCAGCAGTTACTCGAGTAGGTACTACGAGCAGTACTTC.

The V call is TRBV23-1, the J call TRBJ2-7; D remains ambiguous. TRBV23-1 counts as an open reading frame of uncertain function. The V end lost 2 bases, the J end lost 3 bases, and 20 bases lay between the germline ends. This CDR3 comprises 17 residues. In DNA, the CDR3 is TGCGCCAGCAGTCAAATGGTGGGGTGTTTCCCCCACTACGAGCAGTACTTC. Translated: CASSQMVGCFPHYEQYF.

V gene TRBV4-1 combines with J gene TRBJ2-3; the match to TRBD2 covers 12 bases. Looked up from germline, CDR1 is MGHRA and CDR2 is YSYEKL. Trimming cost V 3 bases and J 5 bases; bases outside gene matches: 6. This CDR3 has 16 amino acids. The CDR3 bases are TGCGCCAGCAGCCACCGACTAGCGGGAGAAGGAGATACGCAGTATTTT. This encodes CASSHRLAGEGDTQYF.

This clonotype was seen a few times. The chain uses TRBV7-2 and TRBJ1-4; D perhaps matches TRBD1 (5 bases). The germline V gene encodes CDR1 SGHTA and CDR2 FQGNSA. Between the trimmed V and J ends, which lost 4 bases and 3 bases, there was a span of 9 bases. The length of the CDR3 is 14 residues. The CDR3 region has the DNA TGTGCCAGCAGCTCTACAGGTGCTAATGAAAAACTGTTTTTT. Encoded protein: CASSSTGANEKLFF.

A word on this clonotype: At one boundary the junction diverges from the germline segment, which might be a read error. The CDR3 nucleotides are TGCAGTGCTAGTTCGGGTGACCGCAATGTTGGTAATTTT. Translation gives CSASSGDRNVGNF. The rearrangement links TRBV20-1 to TRBJ1-5; D gene ambiguous. The length of the CDR3 is 13 residues. The V gene's germline CDR1 is DFQATT and CDR2 SNEGSKA (reference sequence).

V usage is TRBV10-3 and J usage is TRBJ2-7, with D possibly being TRBD1 (6 bases). CDR1 and CDR2 from the germline V gene are ENHRY and SYGVKD. This CDR3 comprises 13 residues. Deletions cut 5 bases from V and 5 bases from J, with 13 bases between. CDR3 bases: TGTGCCATCAGTCTTACAGGGATACACGAGCAGTACTTC. Protein sequence: CAISLTGIHEQYF.

This chain links TRBV19 with TRBJ1-5, with D unclear. The CDR3 has 13 amino acids. Between the trimmed V and J ends, which lost 6 bases and 2 bases, there was a span of 8 bases. Germline loops: CDR1 LNHDA, CDR2 SQIVND (reference sequence). The CDR3 here is CASRFAGNQPQHF. In nucleotides, the CDR3 is TGTGCCAGTAGATTCGCTGGCAATCAGCCCCAGCATTTT.

The chain combines TRBV5-6 with TRBJ1-2; tentatively, D is TRBD1 (5 bases). Trimming left V 4 bases short and J 2 bases short, with 15 bases between. CDR1 and CDR2 from the germline V gene are SGHDT and YYEEEE. The CDR3 runs to 15 residues. The CDR3 nucleotides are TGTGCCAGCAGCCTCCCCACCTGGGGGAACTATGGCTACACCTTC. Its protein product is CASSLPTWGNYGYTF.

The chain combines TRBV3-1 with TRBJ2-7; D not resolved. Deletions cut 3 bases from V and 7 bases from J, with 13 bases between. The germline gives CDR1 LGHDT, CDR2 YNNKEL (reference sequence). The CDR3 covers 13 residues. As DNA, the CDR3 is TGTGCCAGCAGCCAGGTGGCGGTTTCAGAGCAGTACTTC. It translates to CASSQVAVSEQYF.